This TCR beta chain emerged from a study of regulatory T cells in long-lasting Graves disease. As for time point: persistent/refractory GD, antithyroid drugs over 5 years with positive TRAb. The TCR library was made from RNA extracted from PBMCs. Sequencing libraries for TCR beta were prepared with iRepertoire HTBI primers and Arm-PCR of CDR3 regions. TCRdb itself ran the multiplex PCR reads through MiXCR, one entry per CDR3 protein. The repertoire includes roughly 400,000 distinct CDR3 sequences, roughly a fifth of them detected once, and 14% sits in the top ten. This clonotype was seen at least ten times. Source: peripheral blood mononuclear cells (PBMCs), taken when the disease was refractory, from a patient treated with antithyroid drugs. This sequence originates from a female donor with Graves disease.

CDR3: CASSSDRPLEAFF. CDR3 DNA sequence: TGTGCCAGCAGTTCTGACAGGCCCCTTGAAGCTTTCTTT. The V call is TRBV12-3 or TRBV12-4, the J call TRBJ1-1; TRBD1 is a possible D gene (6 bases). This CDR3 has 13 amino acids. Trimming cost V 4 bases and J 7 bases, with 13 bases left between them.